The clone carrying this T cell receptor (beta chain) was seen a handful of times. The target antigen is unknown. This entry belongs to a study of cytomegalovirus exposure and HLA in healthy donors. In the study overall: Earlier sequencing of some 170 million T cells yielded around 100 million unique TCR beta sequences. Inside one of the first data releases sat around 77 million unique TCRs taken from HLA-typed donors.

The V gene end was trimmed by 5 bases and the J gene end by 5 bases; junction bases not matched to a gene: 6. The germline V gene encodes CDR1 SNHLY and CDR2 FYNNEI. CDR3 length: 16 amino acids. The PCR ran on 60 Vbeta and 13 Jbeta primers. Sequencing was performed with immunoSEQ multiplex PCR; in TCRdb, only in-frame clones are kept and a portion is missing. The sample lists fewer than 80,000 clones; over 60% were seen once. Findings and limits, study-wide: Per published accounts, TCR beta sequences correctly predicted the HLA-A and HLA-B alleles of most subjects. A classifier reportedly called cytomegalovirus status with high sensitivity and specificity.

Material for sequencing was PBMCs. This chain joins TRBV2 and TRBJ2-7; 16 bases are shared with TRBD2. The receptor comes from a man aged 45-65 years in good health and CMV-seropositive. Here the CDR3 reads CASSPQGLAGGDEQYF. The CDR3 DNA follows: TGTGCCAGCAGTCCCCAGGGACTAGCGGGAGGGGACGAGCAGTACTTC.